A selection of T cell receptor beta chains follows, all from one sample in a study of shared clonotypes between healthy human individuals. TCRdb's copy holds only in-frame clones and misses some; the assay was immunoSEQ multiplex PCR. The sample yields about 2 million clones, about 95% seen once. Material: naive CD8+ T cells sorted from blood. These receptors were collected from a man aged 18 to 30 in good health. CDR3s include the opening cysteine and the closing phenylalanine or tryptophan. Each record gives: clone size, J gene, V gene, D gene, CDR3 DNA, CDR3 protein. A D gene is named only where the DNA matches it firmly. Size is omitted from some rows. Given values are once, few, many or a class for expanded clones.

>NA|TRBJ2-7|TRBV27|TRBD1
TGTGCCAGCAGTCAAGTGACAGGGTCCTACGAGCAGTACTTC
CASSQVTGSYEQYF
>NA|TRBJ2-7|TRBV5-4|NA
TGTGCCAGCAGCTTGTCCGGGTCAGACTACGAGCAGTACTTC
CASSLSGSDYEQYF
>NA|TRBJ2-1|TRBV15|NA
TGTGCCACCAGCCCGGAACAGGGCTACAATGAGCAGTTCTTC
CATSPEQGYNEQFF
>NA|TRBJ1-4|TRBV7-2|TRBD1
TGTGCCAGCAGCCCGACAGGGGCGGGGGGGATATGGGAAAAACTGTTTTTT
CASSPTGAGGIWEKLFF
>NA|TRBJ1-1|TRBV28|TRBD1
TGTGCCAGCAGTCCACTAACCCTGGGACAGATGAACACTGAAGCTTTCTTT
CASSPLTLGQMNTEAFF
>NA|TRBJ1-6|TRBV27|NA
TGTGCCAGCAGCCAAACCGTAAGCTATAATTCACCCCTCCACTTT
CASSQTVSYNSPLHF
>once|TRBJ1-6|TRBV6-5|NA
TGTGCCACCTCGGGAGGCAGGGGAGGACCCCTCCACTTT
CATSGGRGGPLHF
>NA|TRBJ2-7|TRBV5-4|NA
TGTGCCAGCAGCCTGTTTGGTGGCCTCCATTACGAGCAGTACTTC
CASSLFGGLHYEQYF
>NA|TRBJ2-1|TRBV28|NA
TGTGCCAGCAGTCCTCCCCCTAGGCAGGTCCTTCGAGATGAGCAGTTCTTC
CASSPPPRQVLRDEQFF
>NA|TRBJ1-5|TRBV7-6|NA
TGTGCCAGCAGCTTAGAGGGGGGCAGGGCTAATAATCAGCCCCAGCATTTT
CASSLEGGRANNQPQHF
>NA|TRBJ2-7|TRBV7-8|TRBD2
TGTGCCAGCAGCTCGGGACTAGAATCTTCCTACGAGCAGTACTTC
CASSSGLESSYEQYF
>NA|TRBJ1-2|TRBV10-2|NA
TGCGCCAGCAGTATACCACAGGGACGCCTTCTCTTCTTC
CASSIPQGRLLFF
>NA|TRBJ1-2|TRBV4-1|NA
TGCGCCAGCAGCCAAGCGCCGGGACATTCTAACTATGGCTACACCTTC
CASSQAPGHSNYGYTF
>NA|TRBJ2-3|TRBV11-2|NA
TGTGCCAGCAGCTTAGTGGGGAACGCAGATACGCAGTATTTT
CASSLVGNADTQYF
>NA|TRBJ1-3|TRBV5-1|NA
TGCGCCAGCAGCAGCGACAGCGGTTATGGAAACACCATATATTTT
CASSSDSGYGNTIYF
>NA|TRBJ1-4|TRBV9|NA
TGTGCCAGCACCCCGGGACTCTGGGTGAATGAAAAACTGTTTTTT
CASTPGLWVNEKLFF
>NA|TRBJ2-1|TRBV7-9|TRBD2
TGTGCCAGCAGCTTAGGGCCGCGACTAGCGGGTCCCTACAATGAGCAGTTCTTC
CASSLGPRLAGPYNEQFF
>NA|TRBJ1-1|TRBV11-1|NA
TGTGCCAGCAGCCCAGACGGGACGAACACTGAAGCTTTCTTT
CASSPDGTNTEAFF
>NA|TRBJ2-5|TRBV5-5|TRBD2
TGTGCCAGCAGCTCTGTCTACTGGACTAGCGGCACCCAAGAGACCCAGTACTTC
CASSSVYWTSGTQETQYF
>NA|TRBJ2-5|TRBV19|NA
TGTGCCAGTAGTCCCTATCTATCCGGGGACCCAGGGGAGACCCAGTACTTC
CASSPYLSGDPGETQYF
>NA|TRBJ2-3|TRBV6-6|NA
TGTGCCAGCAGTTACTCTCGGGAAGAGGAGGAGGATACGCAGTATTTT
CASSYSREEEEDTQYF
>NA|TRBJ1-1|TRBV4-1|NA
TGCGCCAGCAGCCAAGGGGCGCCCACTGAAGCTTTCTTT
CASSQGAPTEAFF
>NA|TRBJ2-7|TRBV27|TRBD2
TGTGCCAGCAGTTTTAGCGGGAGCTCCTACGAGCAGTACTTC
CASSFSGSSYEQYF
>NA|TRBJ1-2|TRBV7-9|NA
TGTGCCAGCAGCCCCTTAGGGGCTGGCTACACCTTC
CASSPLGAGYTF
>NA|TRBJ1-1|TRBV6-5|NA
TGTGCCAGCAGTTACGGGGAAGTCAGCACTGAAGCTTTCTTT
CASSYGEVSTEAFF
>NA|TRBJ2-7|TRBV28|NA
TGTGCCAGCAGTCCGGGACCAGGGCGGGACTCTTTCTACGAGCAGTACTTC
CASSPGPGRDSFYEQYF
>NA|TRBJ2-7|TRBV2|NA
TGTGCCAGCACCCCAGGGACCGGTTACGAGCAGTACTTC
CASTPGTGYEQYF
>once|TRBJ1-2|TRBV5-4|NA
TGTGCCAGCAGCTGGGGGCGGGATGGCTACACCTTC
CASSWGRDGYTF
>NA|TRBJ2-5|TRBV5-6|NA
TGTGCCAGCAGCCTCGCGGACCAAGAGACCCAGTACTTC
CASSLADQETQYF
>NA|TRBJ1-5|TRBV27|TRBD1
TGTGCCAGCAGTTTAGGGACAGGGGGCGGTCAGCCCCAGCATTTT
CASSLGTGGGQPQHF
>NA|TRBJ1-2|TRBV27|NA
TGTGCCAGCAGTTTAAGTCTGGGTTTAAACTATGGCTACACCTTC
CASSLSLGLNYGYTF
>NA|TRBJ1-4|TRBV28|NA
TGTGCCAGCAGCCTCCGGGCCAGGGATGAAAAACTGTTTTTT
CASSLRARDEKLFF
>NA|TRBJ2-7|TRBV5-1|NA
TGCGCCAGCAGCATCGGAAACGTCTACGAGCAGTACTTC
CASSIGNVYEQYF